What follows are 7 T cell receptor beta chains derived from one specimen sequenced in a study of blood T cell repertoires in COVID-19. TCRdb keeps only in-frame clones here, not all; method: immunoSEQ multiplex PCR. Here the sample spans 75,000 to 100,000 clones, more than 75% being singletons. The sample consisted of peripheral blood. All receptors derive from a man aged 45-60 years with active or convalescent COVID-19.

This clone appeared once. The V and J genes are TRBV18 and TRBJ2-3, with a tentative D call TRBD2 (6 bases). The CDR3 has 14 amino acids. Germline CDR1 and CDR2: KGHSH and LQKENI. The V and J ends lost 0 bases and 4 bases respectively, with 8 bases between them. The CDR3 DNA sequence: TGTGCCAGCTCACCACCGGAGGGCCCAGATACGCAGTATTTT. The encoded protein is CASSPPEGPDTQYF.

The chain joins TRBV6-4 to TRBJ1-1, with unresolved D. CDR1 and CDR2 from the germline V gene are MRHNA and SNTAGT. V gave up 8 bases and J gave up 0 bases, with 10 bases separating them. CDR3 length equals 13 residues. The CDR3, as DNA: TGTGCCAGCGAGGTAGGCATGAACACTGAAGCTTTCTTT. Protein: CASEVGMNTEAFF.

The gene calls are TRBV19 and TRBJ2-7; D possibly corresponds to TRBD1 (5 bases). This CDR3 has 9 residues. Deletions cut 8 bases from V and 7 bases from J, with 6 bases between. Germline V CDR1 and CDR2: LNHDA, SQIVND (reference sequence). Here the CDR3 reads CASSGEQYF. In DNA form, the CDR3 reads TGTGCCAGTTCAGGGGAGCAGTACTTC. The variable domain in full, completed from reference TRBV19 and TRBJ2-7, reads DGGITQSPKYLFRKEGQNVTLSCEQNLNHDAMYWYRQDPGQGLRLIYYSQIVNDFQKGDIAEGYSVSREKKESFPLTVTSAQKNPTAFYLCASSGEQYFGPGTRLTVT.

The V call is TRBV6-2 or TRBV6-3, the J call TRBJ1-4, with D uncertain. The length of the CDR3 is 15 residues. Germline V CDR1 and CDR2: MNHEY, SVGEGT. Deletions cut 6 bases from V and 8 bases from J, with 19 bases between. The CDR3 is CASSPPRGVGEKLFF. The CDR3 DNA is TGTGCCAGCAGCCCCCCTCGGGGAGTAGGCGAAAAACTGTTTTTT.

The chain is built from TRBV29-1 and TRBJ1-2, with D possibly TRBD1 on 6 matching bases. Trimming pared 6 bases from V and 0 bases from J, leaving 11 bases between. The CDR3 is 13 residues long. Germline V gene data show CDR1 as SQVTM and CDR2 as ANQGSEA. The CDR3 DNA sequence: TGCAGCGTACAGGGTGGCGCTAACTATGGCTACACCTTC. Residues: CSVQGGANYGYTF.

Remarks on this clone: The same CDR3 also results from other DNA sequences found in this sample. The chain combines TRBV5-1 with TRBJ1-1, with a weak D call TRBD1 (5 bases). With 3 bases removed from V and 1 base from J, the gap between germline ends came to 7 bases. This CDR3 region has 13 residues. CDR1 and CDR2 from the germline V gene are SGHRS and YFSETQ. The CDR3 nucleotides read TGCGCCAGCAGCTCTCAGGGGAACACTGAAGCTTTCTTT. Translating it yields CASSSQGNTEAFF.

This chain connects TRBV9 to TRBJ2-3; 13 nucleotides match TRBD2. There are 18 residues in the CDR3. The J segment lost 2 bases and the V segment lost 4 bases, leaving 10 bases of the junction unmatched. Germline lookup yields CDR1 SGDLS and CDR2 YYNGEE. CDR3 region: CASSPSRLAGGYTDTQYF. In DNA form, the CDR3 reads TGTGCCAGCAGCCCTTCTAGACTAGCGGGGGGCTACACAGATACGCAGTATTTT. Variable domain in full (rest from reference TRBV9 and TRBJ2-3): DSGVTQTPKHLITATGQRVTLRCSPRSGDLSVYWYQQSLDQGLQFLIQYYNGEERAKGNILERFSAQQFPDLHSELNLSSLELGDSALYFCASSPSRLAGGYTDTQYFGPGTRLTVL.